This T cell receptor (beta chain) is drawn from a study of T cells in Graves' hyperthyroidism and ophthalmopathy. The wider study: Pretreatment peripheral blood was obtained at initial diagnosis. Findings and limits, study-wide: Most thyroid clonotypes expanded above 0.001 appeared in blood too.

Trimming took off 5 bases at V and 3 bases at J, with 14 bases between the two ends. The CDR3 consists of 15 residues. The study enrolled patients aged 18 to 65 with newly diagnosed hyperthyroidism of under 2 months' duration. Each 10 ml fresh peripheral blood draw supplied the PBMCs. Amplification of TCR beta CDR3 regions was performed using RNA transcripts as template. TCR CDR3 regions were first amplified by RT-PCR with HTBI primers. TCRdb re-called the multiplex PCR reads through MiXCR, storing one row per CDR3 protein. The sample includes around 760,000 distinct CDR3 sequences, approximately 36% of them seen just once. This clonotype showed up just a few times. Its antigen remains unidentified.

Specimen: blood. The chain uses TRBV12-3 or TRBV12-4 and TRBJ1-3; the D is unclear. The clonotype comes from a woman aged 35 to 49 with Graves' hyperthyroidism. CDR3 in amino acids: CASSPGFYDGNTIYF. DNA of the CDR3: TGTGCCAGCAGTCCCGGGTTTTATGATGGAAACACCATATATTTT.